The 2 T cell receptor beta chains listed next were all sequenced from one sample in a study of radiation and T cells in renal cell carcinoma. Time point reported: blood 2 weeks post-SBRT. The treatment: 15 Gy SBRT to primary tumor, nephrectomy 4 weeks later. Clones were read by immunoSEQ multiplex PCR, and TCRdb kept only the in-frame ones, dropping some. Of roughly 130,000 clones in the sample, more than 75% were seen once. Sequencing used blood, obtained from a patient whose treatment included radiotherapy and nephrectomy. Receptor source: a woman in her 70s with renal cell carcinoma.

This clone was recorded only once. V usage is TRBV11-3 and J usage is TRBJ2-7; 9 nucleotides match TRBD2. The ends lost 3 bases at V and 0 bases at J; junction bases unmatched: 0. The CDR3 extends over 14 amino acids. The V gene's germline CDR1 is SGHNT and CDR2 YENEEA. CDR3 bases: TGTGCCAGCAGCTTTAGCGGGGGCTCCTACGAGCAGTACTTC. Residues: CASSFSGGSYEQYF.

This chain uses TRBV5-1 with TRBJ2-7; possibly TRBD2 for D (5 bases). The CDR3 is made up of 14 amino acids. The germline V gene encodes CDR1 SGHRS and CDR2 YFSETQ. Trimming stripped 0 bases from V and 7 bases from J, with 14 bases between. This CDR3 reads CASSLDGSDWEQYF. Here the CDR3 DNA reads TGCGCCAGCAGCTTGGATGGGAGCGATTGGGAGCAGTACTTC. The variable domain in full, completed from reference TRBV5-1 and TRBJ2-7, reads KAGVTQTPRYLIKTRGQQVTLSCSPISGHRSVSWYQQTPGQGLQFLFEYFSETQRNKGNFPGRFSGRQFSNSRSEMNVSTLELGDSALYLCASSLDGSDWEQYFGPGTRLTVT.